This passage covers 23 T cell receptor beta chains from one sample sequenced in a study of T cell responses to AZD1222 COVID-19 vaccine. Only in-frame clones appear in the TCRdb table, and some are missing; sequencing was by immunoSEQ multiplex PCR. The repertoire consists of over 200,000 clones, with roughly 94% occurring once and the leading ten covering around 1.5%. The specimen comprised peripheral blood, sampled 28 days after the second dose of the MenACWY control vaccine. The receptor set was obtained from an adult who received the MenACWY meningococcal vaccine as a control.

The J gene is TRBJ2-1, the V gene TRBV6-2 or TRBV6-3, with D possibly TRBD1 on 6 matching bases. The CDR3 extends over 14 amino acids. V was shortened by 4 bases and J by 6 bases, with 13 bases between the two germline ends. CDR1 and CDR2 (germline): MNHEY, SVGEGT. Here the CDR3 reads CASSFEQGGNEQFF. The CDR3 nucleotides are TGTGCCAGCAGTTTTGAACAGGGCGGCAATGAGCAGTTCTTC.

This chain uses TRBV7-9 with TRBJ2-5; tentatively, D is TRBD2 (5 bases). This CDR3 is 14 amino acids long. Germline lookup yields CDR1 SEHNR and CDR2 FQNEAQ (reference sequence). V lost 4 bases to trimming and J lost 2 bases, with 11 bases between them. Written as DNA, the CDR3 is TGTGCCAGCAGCTCGTCCGGGAATCAAGAGACCCAGTACTTC. Its translation is CASSSSGNQETQYF.

The chain couples TRBV18 to TRBJ2-2, with D possibly being TRBD1 (5 bases). The germline CDR1 and CDR2 sequences are KGHSH and LQKENI. V shed 6 bases and J shed 1 base, with 15 bases lying between them. The CDR3 runs to 16 residues. DNA for the CDR3: TGTGCCAGCTCGTCCCGAAGGCAGGGGAACACCGGGGAGCTGTTTTTT. Its protein product is CASSSRRQGNTGELFF. Full variable domain (missing parts from reference TRBV18 and TRBJ2-2): NAGVMQNPRHLVRRRGQEARLRCSPMKGHSHVYWYRQLPEEGLKFMVYLQKENIIDESGMPKERFSAEFPKEGPSILRIQQVVRGDSAAYFCASSSRRQGNTGELFFGEGSRLTVL.

This chain uses TRBV6-5 with TRBJ1-1; D perhaps matches TRBD1 (5 bases). Germline loops: CDR1 MNHEY, CDR2 SVGAGI. The CDR3 has 13 amino acids. Trimming took off 8 bases at V and 1 base at J, with 11 bases between the two ends. CDR3 sequence (DNA): TGTGCCAGCGGCCAGGGATCGAACACTGAAGCTTTCTTT. This translates into CASGQGSNTEAFF.

The gene calls are TRBV5-1 and TRBJ2-1; weak D call: TRBD2 (5 bases). The length of the CDR3 is 16 residues. Germline assignment: CDR1 SGHRS and CDR2 YFSETQ. Trimming removed 4 bases from V and 3 bases from J, with 17 bases in between. This CDR3 reads CASSTDSRPYYNEQFF. As DNA, the CDR3 is TGCGCCAGCAGCACGGACTCGAGGCCGTACTACAATGAGCAGTTCTTC.

The chain has TRBV28 and TRBJ2-7, with 8 bases that match TRBD2. Germline V gene data show CDR1 as MDHEN and CDR2 as SYDVKM. J gave up 0 bases and V 2 bases, and 0 bases lay outside the gene matches. This CDR3 has 14 amino acids. CDR3 region: CASSLGTSSYEQYF. The CDR3 DNA reads as TGTGCCAGCAGTTTAGGGACTAGCTCCTACGAGCAGTACTTC. Supplemented by reference TRBV28 and TRBJ2-7, the full variable domain reads DVKVTQSSRYLVKRTGEKVFLECVQDMDHENMFWYRQDPGLGLRLIYFSYDVKMKEKGDIPEGYSVSREKKERFSLILESASTNQTSMYLCASSLGTSSYEQYFGPGTRLTVT.

The genes are TRBV13 and TRBJ2-7; no definite D call. The CDR3 spans 14 residues. Germline loops: CDR1 PRHDT, CDR2 FYEKMQ (reference sequence). V was pared by 1 base and J by 0 bases, with 7 bases between. CDR3 in DNA: TGTGCCAGCAGCTTAGTTTCCAGCTCCTACGAGCAGTACTTC. Its translation: CASSLVSSSYEQYF.

CDR3 bases: TGCGCCAGCAGCCGGCAGGGAAACCCTGCCACTGAAGCTTTCTTT. This encodes CASSRQGNPATEAFF. This chain joins TRBV4-1 and TRBJ1-1; possible D gene TRBD1, 5 bases. The CDR3 is made up of 15 amino acids. Germline V gene data show CDR1 as MGHRA and CDR2 as YSYEKL. V shed 4 bases and J shed 4 bases, with 16 bases lying between them.

The V gene is TRBV3-1 (or the pseudogene TRBV3-2), the J gene TRBJ1-1; no clear D gene. The germline V gene has CDR1 LGHDT and CDR2 YNNKEL (reference sequence). The CDR3 contains 13 residues. Trimming cost V 4 bases and J 3 bases, with 9 bases left between them. CDR3 sequence reads: CASSPGRYTEAFF. DNA for the CDR3: TGTGCCAGCAGCCCCGGAAGGTACACTGAAGCTTTCTTT.

This chain joins TRBV6-1 and TRBJ1-1; D not resolved. V was clipped by 2 bases and J by 5 bases, with 6 bases between them. CDR3 length equals 12 residues. Germline loops: CDR1 MNHNS, CDR2 SASEGT. The CDR3 reads CASSETGTEAFF. The CDR3 coding sequence is TGTGCCAGCAGTGAAACGGGGACTGAAGCTTTCTTT.

The gene calls are TRBV9 and TRBJ1-2; perhaps TRBD1 as D (6 bases). CDR3 size: 15 residues. Germline V gene sequence: CDR1 SGDLS, CDR2 YYNGEE. The germline V and J ends were trimmed by 3 bases and 5 bases, with 17 bases remaining between them. CDR3 protein: CASSGSRGAGYGYTF. DNA for the CDR3: TGTGCCAGCAGCGGATCAAGGGGGGCGGGGTATGGCTACACCTTC.

The chain carries TRBV5-1 and TRBJ2-7; no reliable D call. V was shortened by 2 bases and J by 2 bases, with 11 bases between the two germline ends. This CDR3 is 14 amino acids long. Germline V lookup: CDR1 SGHRS, CDR2 YFSETQ. The CDR3 DNA reads TGCGCCAGCAGCTTCGACGGATCAACCTACGAGCAGTACTTC. Its protein is CASSFDGSTYEQYF.

The rearrangement joins TRBV7-8 to TRBJ2-7; 10 nucleotides align to TRBD2. V was clipped by 1 base and J by 5 bases; unmatched bases: 5. The CDR3 contains 15 residues. Germline V gene sequence: CDR1 SGHVS, CDR2 FQNEAQ. In nucleotides, the CDR3 is TGTGCCAGCAGCTTAGAGGTTCTAGCGGGAGACGAGCAGTACTTC. As protein: CASSLEVLAGDEQYF.

The chain recombines TRBV27 with TRBJ2-7; tentatively, D is TRBD1 or TRBD2 (5 bases each). CDR3 length: 14 amino acids. Trimming pared 8 bases from V and 0 bases from J, leaving 14 bases between. CDR1 and CDR2 (germline): MNHEY, SMNVEV (reference sequence). CDR3 loop: CASHTGTGSYEQYF. CDR3 DNA: TGTGCCAGCCACACCGGGACCGGCTCCTACGAGCAGTACTTC.

This sequence joins TRBV11-2 and TRBJ1-2; D possibly corresponds to TRBD1 (6 bases). Germline V gives CDR1 SGHAT, CDR2 FQNNGV. The CDR3 has 14 residues. V was shortened by 2 bases and J by 3 bases, with 10 bases between the two germline ends. As DNA, the CDR3 is TGTGCCAGCAGCTTAAGGGGGGGCGACTATGGCTACACCTTC. This gives the protein CASSLRGGDYGYTF.

The V and J genes are TRBV6-5 and TRBJ1-1; D perhaps matches TRBD1 (5 bases). The CDR3 sequence is 13 residues long. With 2 bases removed from V and 3 bases from J, the gap between germline ends came to 7 bases. The germline V gene has CDR1 MNHEY and CDR2 SVGAGI. The CDR3 is CASSYAGDTEAFF. The CDR3 region has the DNA TGTGCCAGCAGTTACGCGGGGGACACTGAAGCTTTCTTT.

V and J are TRBV28 and TRBJ1-5; D not resolved. This CDR3 spans 16 amino acids. Germline V lookup: CDR1 MDHEN, CDR2 SYDVKM. V lost 1 base and J lost 4, with 14 bases in between. The CDR3: CASSLFVRAANQPQHF. The CDR3, as DNA: TGTGCCAGCAGTTTATTCGTTCGGGCGGCTAATCAGCCCCAGCATTTT.

This clone has a single count. The rearrangement uses TRBV7-2 and TRBJ2-7; 10 bases match TRBD1. The CDR3 extends over 16 amino acids. Germline V gene sequence: CDR1 SGHTA, CDR2 FQGNSA. Trimming at V came to 1 base and at J to 2 bases, leaving 5 bases not matched to a gene. CDR3 protein: CASSLVGTGAPYEQYF. For the CDR3, the DNA is TGTGCCAGCAGCTTAGTTGGGACAGGGGCCCCCTACGAGCAGTACTTC.

This clone showed up just once. The J gene is TRBJ2-3, the V gene TRBV27, with D hard to call. Trimming pared 8 bases from V and 0 bases from J, leaving 15 bases between. This CDR3 comprises 15 residues. Germline V CDR1 and CDR2: MNHEY, SMNVEV (reference sequence). The CDR3 coding sequence is TGTGCCAGCTTCCCTTTTGCCAAGAGCACAGATACGCAGTATTTT. This sequence encodes CASFPFAKSTDTQYF.

The rearrangement joins TRBV10-3 to TRBJ1-1; possibly TRBD1 for D (6 bases). The V gene's germline CDR1 is ENHRY and CDR2 SYGVKD. The CDR3 loop spans 15 amino acids. The V gene lost 11 bases and the J gene lost 5 bases, with 24 bases spanning the gap. CDR3: CASSSVGGAETEAFF. The DNA of the CDR3 is TGTGCCTCCTCCAGCGTAGGGGGGGCCGAGACTGAAGCTTTCTTT.

The chain has TRBV28 and TRBJ2-1, with 11 bases fitting TRBD2. The length of the CDR3 is 14 residues. From germline, CDR1 is MDHEN and CDR2 SYDVKM. The ends lost 6 bases at V and 5 bases at J; junction bases unmatched: 3. This CDR3 reads CASSPGLADNEQFF. CDR3 bases: TGTGCCAGCAGCCCGGGACTAGCGGACAATGAGCAGTTCTTC.

The chain carries TRBV28 and TRBJ2-1, with 12 bases that match TRBD2. The CDR3 extends over 16 amino acids. With V trimmed by 6 bases and J by 4 bases, 7 bases remained unmatched. Per the germline V gene, CDR1 is MDHEN and CDR2 is SYDVKM. CDR3 residues: CASRATSGGGYNEQFF. CDR3 coding DNA: TGTGCCAGCAGAGCGACTAGCGGGGGTGGGTACAATGAGCAGTTCTTC.

This chain uses TRBV5-1 with TRBJ1-4; tentative D call: TRBD1 (5 bases). The CDR3 loop spans 15 amino acids. V was trimmed by 0 bases and J by 4 bases, leaving 10 bases between them. Per germline, CDR1 SGHRS and CDR2 YFSETQ. This CDR3 is CASSLGTGVNEKLFF. In nucleotides, the CDR3 is TGCGCCAGCAGCTTGGGGACGGGGGTTAATGAAAAACTGTTTTTT.